Below are 8 T cell receptor delta chains sequenced from a single sample in a study of gamma-delta chains in newborns, infants, children. TCRdb used CATT to re-call clones from the reads. The sample lists 2,500 or so delta-chain clones; over 9% were seen once. Input material: blood. These TCRs come from a child who was a newborn, infant or young child, either healthy, febrile or measles-vaccinated (not recorded which).

With respect to this clone: TCRdb's entry gives the protein of a much larger clone, which mismatches this DNA's translation at residue 3, likely from a read error; the protein reported here is translated from the DNA. The chain joins TRDV2 to TRDJ3, with 11 bases aligning to TRDD3. CDR1 and CDR2 (germline): GEAIGNYY, EKD. The CDR3 is 18 amino acids. The CDR3 region is CARDTVLGDTWDTRQMFF. For the CDR3, the DNA is TGTGCCCGTGACACCGTACTGGGGGATACCTGGGACACCCGACAGATGTTTTTC.

This clone was observed a few times. TCRdb's protein does not match the DNA translation at residue 18; the protein provided is translated from the DNA. The chain recombines TRDV1 with TRDJ1, with D possibly matching TRDD3 (7 bases). This CDR3 has 19 residues. Germline assignment: CDR1 TSWWSYY and CDR2 QGS. The CDR3 sequence: CALGELPTRTGVRAYKLTF. Here the CDR3 DNA reads TGTGCTCTTGGGGAACTTCCTACGCGTACTGGGGTTCGGGCCTATAAACTCACCTTT.

To note about this clone: TCRdb attributes to this sequence the protein of a much larger clone, which differs from the DNA translation at residue 4; a read error is likely, and the protein displayed is translated from the DNA. CDR3 amino acids: CACGPVTGGSWDTRQMFF. The CDR3 DNA is TGTGCCTGTGGCCCGGTTACTGGGGGATCCTGGGACACCCGACAGATGTTTTTC. The chain recombines TRDV2 with TRDJ3; 9 bases align to TRDD3. Germline CDR1 and CDR2: GEAIGNYY and EKD. V gave up 5 bases and J gave up 1 base; unmatched junction bases: 8. This CDR3 has 18 residues.

Concerning this clone itself: The protein TCRdb gives is from a much larger clone and does not agree with this DNA's translation at residue 6, likely a read error; the protein shown here comes from the DNA. V is TRDV2 and J is TRDJ3; D is possibly TRDD3 (5 bases). Trimming removed 0 bases from V and 0 bases from J, with 11 bases in between. Per the germline V gene, CDR1 is GEAIGNYY and CDR2 is EKD. The CDR3 has 18 amino acids. The DNA for the CDR3 is TGTGCCTGTGACACCGAGTCGGGGAGCTCCTGGGACACCCGACAGATGTTTTTC. Translated: CACDTESGSSWDTRQMFF.

J is TRDJ1 and V is TRDV3; TRDD2 might be the D (6 bases). Trimming shortened V by 1 base and J by 0 bases, and 21 bases separated the two germline ends. The CDR3 consists of 17 residues. Germline loops: CDR1 TVYSNPD, CDR2 GDNSRS (reference sequence). Here the CDR3 reads CAFMRPTSGVNTDKLIF. CDR3 coding DNA: TGTGCCTTTATGCGTCCTACATCGGGGGTTAACACCGATAAACTCATCTTT.

This clone is judged medium-sized. The sample has other DNA sequences that encode this CDR3 too. The chain couples TRDV1 to TRDJ1; 10 positions agree with TRDD3. The ends lost 0 bases at V and 6 bases at J; junction bases unmatched: 22. Germline V CDR1 and CDR2: TSWWSYY, QGS. CDR3 length: 21 amino acids. The CDR3 DNA reads as TGTGCTCTTGGGGAACTAGTTGCCGCGGAATTCTGGGGGATAACGGGGAATAAACTCATCTTT. Translated, it gives CALGELVAAEFWGITGNKLIF.

This clone has a handful of counts. V gene TRDV2 combines with J gene TRDJ2; 7 bases agree with TRDD3. The V and J ends lost 9 bases and 0 bases, in that order; junction bases with no gene match: 12. Germline V lookup: CDR1 GEAIGNYY, CDR2 EKD. The CDR3 spans 16 residues. CDR3 sequence: CATVLGAPALTAQLFF. CDR3 bases: TGTGCCACCGTCCTGGGGGCCCCCGCTTTGACAGCACAACTCTTCTTT.

This clone counts as large. Other DNA sequences within the sample encode an identical CDR3. Here the CDR3 DNA reads TGTGCCTGTGACTTACTGGGGGATTTGACAGCACAACTCTTCTTT. It specifies CACDLLGDLTAQLFF. The gene calls are TRDV2 and TRDJ2; the match to TRDD3 covers 9 bases. Germline-derived CDR1 and CDR2 are GEAIGNYY and EKD. This CDR3 region has 15 residues. Trimming took 3 bases from V and 1 from J; bases not matched to a gene: 2.